The following is a T cell receptor (beta chain) sequence with its context. Antigen unknown. From germline, CDR1 is SEHNR and CDR2 FQNEAQ (reference sequence). The CDR3 runs 14 residues. Trimming removed 5 bases from V and 8 bases from J; junction bases left unmatched: 9. From the reads, TCRdb called clonotypes with MiXCR, one entry per CDR3 protein. Here the sample spans about 52,000 distinct CDR3 sequences, 15% to 20% being singletons. The data derive from a study of T cell repertoires in cytomegalovirus infection. On the study more broadly: TCR beta signatures that were public indicated CMV infection and matching HLA type.

The rearrangement uses TRBV7-9 and TRBJ1-5; the match to TRBD1 covers 7 bases. The sample consisted of CD8+ T cells from cultured PBMCs, taken from culture after CMV antigen stimulation. The TCR originated in a human donor in good health (CMV status not recorded). Some clones in this sample may be carry-over from other donors' samples. The CDR3 coding sequence is TGTGCCAGCAGCCCCCCGACAGGGTCCAAGCCCCAGCATTTT. It translates to CASSPPTGSKPQHF. Full variable domain (rest looked up from reference TRBV7-9 and TRBJ1-5): DTGVSQNPRHKITKRGQNVTFRCDPISEHNRLYWYRQTLGQGPEFLTYFQNEAQLEKSRLLSDRFSAERPKGSFSTLEIQRTEQGDSAMYLCASSPPTGSKPQHFGDGTRLSIL.